Listed below are T cell receptor beta chains from one sample, sequenced in a study of shared clonotypes between healthy human individuals. TCRdb keeps only in-frame clones here, not all; method: immunoSEQ multiplex PCR. The table lists some 2,100,000 clones, approximately 94% of them singletons. The sequenced sample was naive CD8+ T cells from PBMCs. These receptors all come from a man between 18 and 35 years old in good health. Some clones in this sample may be carry-over from other donors' samples. CDR3s include the opening cysteine and the closing phenylalanine or tryptophan. The D gene is left open where the match is weak. Clone size appears in some rows only: once, few, many, or a class for an expanded clone.

16,-,-,TRBV27,TRBJ2-7,CASSLSRGQINYEQYF,TGTGCCAGCAGTTTATCCAGGGGACAAATAAATTACGAGCAGTACTTC
11,-,-,TRBV5-4,TRBJ2-7,CASSYAYEQYF,TGTGCCAGCAGCTACGCCTACGAGCAGTACTTC
14,TRBD1,-,TRBV7-9,TRBJ2-7,CASSPDRGRNEQYF,TGTGCCAGCAGTCCAGACAGGGGGCGCAACGAGCAGTACTTC
14,TRBD1,-,TRBV29-1,TRBJ2-3,CSVEAGGRADTQYF,TGCAGCGTTGAGGCAGGGGGTCGGGCAGATACGCAGTATTTT
14,-,once,TRBV19,TRBJ1-1,CASSSPQVNTEAFF,TGTGCCAGTAGTTCCCCACAGGTAAACACTGAAGCTTTCTTT
14,-,-,TRBV15,TRBJ2-7,CATSQTRDSYEQYF,TGTGCCACCAGCCAGACCAGGGACTCCTACGAGCAGTACTTC
14,-,-,TRBV10-2,TRBJ1-2,CASSEAPGPYGYTF,TGCGCCAGCAGTGAGGCACCGGGGCCCTATGGCTACACCTTC
14,-,-,TRBV7-9,TRBJ2-7,CASSFTDSSYEQYF,TGTGCCAGCAGCTTTACGGACAGCTCCTACGAGCAGTACTTC
11,-,few,TRBV7-2,TRBJ1-2,CASSLDYGYTF,TGTGCCAGCAGCTTGGACTATGGCTACACCTTC
15,TRBD1,-,TRBV28,TRBJ2-7,CASRDRGAAPGEQYF,TGTGCCAGCAGGGACAGGGGCGCCGCCCCTGGCGAGCAGTACTTC
16,TRBD1,-,TRBV18,TRBJ1-1,CASSPPGQGSNTEAFF,TGTGCCAGCTCACCACCGGGACAGGGATCGAACACTGAAGCTTTCTTT
15,-,-,TRBV7-8,TRBJ1-2,CASSLTGPEGYGYTF,TGTGCCAGCAGCTTAACGGGTCCAGAAGGGTATGGCTACACCTTC
15,-,-,TRBV5-4,TRBJ1-1,CASSLDETSVTEAFF,TGTGCCAGCAGCTTGGATGAGACCTCGGTCACTGAAGCTTTCTTT
13,-,-,TRBV6-1,TRBJ2-7,CASSAARTYEQYF,TGTGCCAGCAGTGCCGCACGGACCTACGAGCAGTACTTC
12,TRBD1,few,TRBV5-4,TRBJ1-1,CASSIGDSKAFF,TGTGCCAGCAGCATAGGGGACAGTAAAGCTTTCTTT
13,-,-,TRBV7-2,TRBJ1-5,CASSLVRDQPQHF,TGTGCCAGCAGCTTAGTTCGCGATCAGCCCCAGCATTTT
9,-,-,TRBV27,TRBJ2-7,CAAGVEQYF,TGTGCCGCAGGGGTCGAGCAGTACTTC
15,TRBD1,-,TRBV28,TRBJ1-2,CASTEDRGVDYGYTF,TGTGCCAGCACCGAGGACAGGGGGGTAGACTATGGCTACACCTTC
12,-,-,TRBV29-1,TRBJ2-2,CSVEFGAGELFF,TGCAGCGTTGAATTTGGGGCCGGGGAGCTGTTTTTT
14,-,-,TRBV27,TRBJ1-4,CASSLERGDEKLFF,TGTGCCAGCAGTTTAGAAAGGGGTGATGAAAAACTGTTTTTT
14,-,-,TRBV6-5,TRBJ2-7,CASGPVSVSYEQYF,TGTGCCAGCGGGCCTGTCTCGGTCTCCTACGAGCAGTACTTC
15,-,few,TRBV13,TRBJ1-1,CASSLEYLGDTEAFF,TGTGCCAGCAGCTTAGAGTACCTGGGGGACACTGAAGCTTTCTTT
13,-,-,TRBV9,TRBJ1-1,CASNHRGDTEAFF,TGTGCCAGCAACCACCGGGGGGACACTGAAGCTTTCTTT
14,-,once,TRBV30,TRBJ1-2,CAWIMANSNYGYTF,TGTGCCTGGATAATGGCAAATTCTAACTATGGCTACACCTTC
16,TRBD2,-,TRBV27,TRBJ2-1,CASSPRGGVGDQGQFF,TGTGCCAGCAGTCCCCGTGGGGGGGTCGGCGATCAGGGGCAGTTCTTC
14,-,-,TRBV19,TRBJ1-5,CASSVVGGLWPQHF,TGTGCCAGTAGTGTCGTCGGGGGGTTGTGGCCCCAGCATTTT
14,-,-,TRBV28,TRBJ2-7,CASSLGTSPYEQYF,TGTGCCAGCAGTTTAGGGACATCCCCCTACGAGCAGTACTTC
13,-,-,TRBV9,TRBJ1-1,CASSRGGNTEAFF,TGTGCCAGCAGCAGGGGAGGCAACACTGAAGCTTTCTTT
16,-,-,TRBV23-1,TRBJ2-1,CASSPFLTKPYNEQFF,TGCGCCAGCAGTCCCTTCCTAACAAAACCCTACAATGAGCAGTTCTTC
15,TRBD2,-,TRBV15,TRBJ2-5,CATSREAGESETQYF,TGTGCCACCAGCAGAGAGGCGGGAGAGAGTGAGACCCAGTACTTC
14,-,-,TRBV28,TRBJ1-2,CASSLDGAGRGYTF,TGTGCCAGCAGTTTAGATGGCGCGGGTCGAGGCTACACCTTC
13,-,-,TRBV29-1,TRBJ2-1,CSCRGGTNNEQFF,TGCTCCTGCCGGGGTGGCACTAACAATGAGCAGTTCTTC
18,TRBD2,once,TRBV28,TRBJ2-5,CASSAPKGWREEKETQYF,TGTGCCAGCAGTGCCCCTAAGGGGTGGCGGGAGGAAAAAGAGACCCAGTACTTC
13,-,-,TRBV27,TRBJ2-7,CASSYGSTYEQYF,TGTGCCAGCAGTTATGGCTCCACCTACGAGCAGTACTTC
11,-,-,TRBV27,TRBJ2-7,CASSFGHEQYF,TGTGCCAGCAGTTTTGGTCACGAGCAGTACTTC
16,TRBD2,once,TRBV9,TRBJ2-3,CASSVSLAGVPDTQYF,TGTGCCAGCAGCGTTTCCCTGGCGGGAGTCCCAGATACGCAGTATTTT
14,-,few,TRBV9,TRBJ1-4,CASSGGAANEKLFF,TGTGCCAGCAGCGGTGGGGCAGCCAATGAAAAACTGTTTTTT
11,-,-,TRBV19,TRBJ2-2,CASSNTGELFF,TGTGCCAGTTCAAACACCGGGGAGCTGTTTTTT